The 11 T cell receptor beta chains in this list originate from one sample, sequenced in a study of identical twins. TCRdb independently ran MiXCR on the 5' RACE reads; one entry per CDR3 protein. The table includes approximately 700,000 distinct CDR3 sequences, around a sixth detected once. The sample was also reused in another study, on T cells expressing NK-cell markers.

Sequencing was done on a sample of PBMCs. These receptor sequences come from a woman younger than 35 in good health.

As for this clonotype: A much larger clone differs from this one at a single base, so this may be a read error. This rearrangement joins TRBV3-1 to TRBJ1-1; D ambiguous. V dropped 4 bases and J dropped 8 bases, with 8 bases sitting between them. The CDR3 runs 11 residues. From germline, CDR1 is LGHDT and CDR2 YNNKEL (reference sequence). CDR3 nucleotides: TGTGCCAGCAGCCGGGGTCTGGAAGCTTTCTTT. This encodes CASSRGLEAFF.

This clonotype appeared a few times. The chain links TRBV5-1 to TRBJ2-1; no definite D call. The CDR3 loop spans 17 amino acids. V lost 0 bases and J lost 0, with 13 bases in between. Per the germline V gene, CDR1 is SGHRS and CDR2 is YFSETQ. As DNA, the CDR3 is TGCGCCAGCAGCTTGGCCGGACCTAGTCTCTCCTACAATGAGCAGTTCTTC. This codes for CASSLAGPSLSYNEQFF.

The chain recombines TRBV20-1 with TRBJ1-3; D uncertain. CDR3 length: 15 residues. Trimming took off 6 bases at V and 7 bases at J, with 22 bases between the two ends. The V gene's germline CDR1 is DFQATT and CDR2 SNEGSKA (reference sequence). The CDR3 DNA sequence: TGCAGTGCGAGAAGTGGCGGTGCCCTTGGTAACACCATATATTTT. Translated: CSARSGGALGNTIYF.

This chain uses TRBV5-4 with TRBJ2-3, with TRBD2 matching over 10 bases. Germline trimming cut 3 bases from V and 0 bases from J; bases unmatched to any gene: 13. The CDR3 runs 19 residues. Germline V gives CDR1 SGHNT, CDR2 YYREEE (reference sequence). CDR3 nucleotides: TGTGCCAGCAGCTACGAGGGAATAGCGGGAGGCCGTAGCACAGATACGCAGTATTTT. This translates into CASSYEGIAGGRSTDTQYF.

This clonotype turned up a few times. This rearrangement joins TRBV12-3 or TRBV12-4 to TRBJ1-1; D gene uncertain. V gave up 8 bases and J gave up 6 bases, with 10 bases separating them. CDR3 length equals 11 residues. CDR3 in DNA: TGTGCCAGCGGTGGGCGTGCTGAAGCTTTCTTT. This gives the protein CASGGRAEAFF.

The V call is TRBV12-3 or TRBV12-4, the J call TRBJ1-2; TRBD1 might be the D (6 bases). V lost 1 base and J 7 bases, leaving 13 bases between the germline ends. The CDR3 is 14 amino acids. The CDR3 loop reads CASSLVGGEFGYTF. The CDR3 DNA is TGTGCCAGCAGTTTAGTGGGGGGCGAGTTTGGCTACACCTTC.

This clonotype was detected only a few times. This sequence joins TRBV5-1 and TRBJ2-2, with D uncertain. The germline CDR1 and CDR2 sequences are SGHRS and YFSETQ. V lost 4 bases, J lost 0 bases, and 10 bases lay in between. This CDR3 has 15 residues. For the CDR3, the DNA is TGCGCCAGCAGCCTCATGGGCTCGAACACCGGGGAGCTGTTTTTT. Protein sequence: CASSLMGSNTGELFF. The full variable domain, its missing parts supplied by reference TRBV5-1 and TRBJ2-2, is KAGVTQTPRYLIKTRGQQVTLSCSPISGHRSVSWYQQTPGQGLQFLFEYFSETQRNKGNFPGRFSGRQFSNSRSEMNVSTLELGDSALYLCASSLMGSNTGELFFGEGSRLTVL.

J is TRBJ2-5 and V is TRBV12-3 or TRBV12-4, with D unclear. The ends were cut back, 7 bases at V and 5 bases at J, with 14 bases in the middle. The CDR3 totals 13 residues. The CDR3 coding sequence is TGTGCCAGCACCCGGGTCCCTTGGGAGACCCAGTACTTC. It encodes CASTRVPWETQYF.

This chain connects TRBV4-3 to TRBJ2-1; 11 bases map to TRBD2. This CDR3 comprises 20 residues. Germline assignment: CDR1 LGHNA and CDR2 YSLEER. The junction had 16 bases not matched to a gene; V was cut back by 4 bases and J by 2 bases. The chain's CDR3 is CASSPLVASGRIGTYNEQFF. The CDR3 DNA reads TGCGCCAGCAGCCCTCTCGTGGCTAGCGGGAGGATAGGGACCTACAATGAGCAGTTCTTC.

This clonotype was picked up a small number of times. The chain employs TRBV7-2 and TRBJ2-1; 8 bases match TRBD1. V lost 4 bases to trimming and J lost 2 bases; unmatched junction nucleotides: 4. This CDR3 is built from 15 residues. Germline values: CDR1 SGHTA, CDR2 FQGNSA. The DNA of the CDR3 is TGTGCCAGCAGCTCGGACAGGGACCCCTACAATGAGCAGTTCTTC. Its protein product is CASSSDRDPYNEQFF. The variable domain in full, with the rest retrieved from reference TRBV7-2 and TRBJ2-1, is GAGVSQSPSNKVTEKGKDVELRCDPISGHTALYWYRQSLGQGLEFLIYFQGNSAPDKSGLPSDRFSAERTGGSVSTLTIQRTQQEDSAVYLCASSSDRDPYNEQFFGPGTRLTVL.

This clonotype appeared a few times. This sequence joins TRBV7-6 and TRBJ2-3; no clear D. V was trimmed by 1 base and J by 4 bases, leaving 6 bases between them. Germline V lookup: CDR1 SGHVS, CDR2 FNYEAQ. The CDR3 consists of 13 residues. This chain's CDR3 is CASSLDGADTQYF. The CDR3 DNA follows: TGTGCCAGCAGCTTAGATGGGGCAGATACGCAGTATTTT.